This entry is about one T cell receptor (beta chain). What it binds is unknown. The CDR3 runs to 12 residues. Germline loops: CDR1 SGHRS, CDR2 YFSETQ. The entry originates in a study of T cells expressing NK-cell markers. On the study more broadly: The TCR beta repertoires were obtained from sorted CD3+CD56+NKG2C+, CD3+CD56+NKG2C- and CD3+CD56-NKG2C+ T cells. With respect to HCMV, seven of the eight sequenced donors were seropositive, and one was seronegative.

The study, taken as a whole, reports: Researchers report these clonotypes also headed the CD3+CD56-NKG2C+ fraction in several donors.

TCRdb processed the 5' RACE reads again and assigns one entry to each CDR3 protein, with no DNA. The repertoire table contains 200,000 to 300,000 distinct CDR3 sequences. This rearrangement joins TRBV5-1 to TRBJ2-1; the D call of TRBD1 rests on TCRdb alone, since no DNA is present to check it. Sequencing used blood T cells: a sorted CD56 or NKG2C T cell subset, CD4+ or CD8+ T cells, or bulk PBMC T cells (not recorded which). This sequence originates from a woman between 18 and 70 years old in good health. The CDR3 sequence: CASSHERGEQFF.